The clone carrying this T cell receptor beta chain was counted between two and nine times. The CDR3 loop spans 16 amino acids. After removal of 0 bases from V and 3 bases from J, the junction contained 5 bases not matched to a gene. Germline loops: CDR1 LGHNA, CDR2 YSLEER. This record belongs to a study of beta chain features in type 1 diabetes. The investigators reverse transcribed all of the isolated RNA, so they sequenced expressed TCRB transcripts. Generated by immunoSEQ multiplex PCR, the TCRdb table keeps only in-frame clones and is missing some. This sample has roughly 330,000 clones, with 11% found just once.

This clonotype originated in a woman aged 25 to 39 in good health. The chain is built from TRBV4-3 and TRBJ2-7; 10 bases line up with TRBD1. The sequenced sample was naive CD4+ T cells from blood. This CDR3 is CASSQDLGTGDYEQYF. CDR3 in DNA: TGCGCCAGCAGCCAAGATCTCGGGACAGGGGACTACGAGCAGTACTTC.